The T cell receptor beta chain under discussion was sequenced for a study of cytomegalovirus exposure and HLA in healthy donors. Across the whole study: A prior study identified 110 million or so unique TCR beta sequences from about 180 million T cells.

Both 60 Vbeta primers and 13 Jbeta primers went into the PCR. Clones were sequenced by immunoSEQ multiplex PCR, and TCRdb holds only the in-frame ones, with some missing. The sample consists of a few hundred thousand clones, 80% of them appearing once. General observations from the study: Previously analyzed data showed that most TCR beta V segments were productive at a frequency of about 90% or about 30%. Rare TCR sequences predominated, though certain public TCRs were found in many donors. TCR beta chains associated with HLA were, in a later analysis, more clonally expanded than equally common others.

This clone was seen once. As yet, its antigen is unknown. Sequenced sample: PBMCs. The source of this sequence is a girl aged 2 to 10 in good health and CMV-seronegative.

The CDR3 spells CASSPTGDSWNEQFF. The CDR3 DNA is TGCGCCAGCAGCCCTACAGGGGATTCATGGAATGAGCAGTTCTTC. The chain combines TRBV5-1 with TRBJ2-1, with TRBD1 identical over 7 bases. The CDR3 length is 15 residues. V lost 4 bases and J lost 7; bases outside the gene matches: 11. Germline V gene data show CDR1 as SGHRS and CDR2 as YFSETQ.